This TCR beta chain was captured by sequencing in a study of T cells in Graves' hyperthyroidism and ophthalmopathy. Progressors' blood was drawn at hyperthyroidism diagnosis, before ophthalmopathy symptoms. This clonotype appeared a few times. What it binds is unknown. Overall study results and limits: Among clonotypes expanded in thyroid above 0.001, most were also found in blood. For ophthalmopathy, model prediction preceded onset by a median about 6.4 months.

RNA transcripts provided the source from which TCR beta CDR3 regions were amplified. The HTBI primer set served for first-round RT-PCR of the TCR CDR3. One entry per CDR3 protein results from TCRdb running MiXCR on the multiplex PCR reads. Of about 580,000 distinct CDR3 sequences detected, approximately 13% appear once; the ten largest clones hold 5% to 7%. Material: blood. This TCR was recovered from a woman aged 25 to 45 with Graves' hyperthyroidism that later progressed to Graves' ophthalmopathy.

CDR3 sequence reads: CASSLLSGSSYNEQFF. CDR3 bases: TGTGCCAGCAGCCTCCTGAGCGGGAGCTCCTACAATGAGCAGTTCTTC. The gene calls are TRBV4-2 and TRBJ2-1; 8 positions agree with TRBD2. Trimming removed 4 bases from V and 0 bases from J; junction bases left unmatched: 5. The CDR3 runs to 16 residues. Germline CDR1 is LGHNA and CDR2 is YNFKEQ.